This TCR beta chain came from a study of identical twins. Trimming removed 5 bases from V and 9 bases from J, with 12 bases in between. The length of the CDR3 is 12 residues. In germline, CDR1 is SGHRS, CDR2 YFSETQ. TCRdb re-called the 5' RACE reads through MiXCR, storing one row per CDR3 protein. The sample yields roughly 720,000 distinct CDR3 sequences, 15% to 20% seen once. No donor was unhealthy or non-Caucasian. Separately, the same data were catalogued under a study of T cells expressing NK-cell markers. From that second work: Each TCR beta repertoire originated in sorted T cells that were CD3+CD56+NKG2C+, CD3+CD56+NKG2C- or CD3+CD56-NKG2C+. The sequencing cohort of eight donors included seven HCMV-seropositive individuals and one seronegative individual.

This clonotype was obtained from a woman aged 18-30 years in good health. Sequenced: PBMCs. This chain joins TRBV5-1 and TRBJ2-1; D ambiguous. The CDR3: CASRSKGIEQFF. The DNA for the CDR3 is TGCGCCAGCAGGTCGAAAGGAATTGAGCAGTTCTTC. The full variable domain, its missing parts supplied by reference TRBV5-1 and TRBJ2-1, is KAGVTQTPRYLIKTRGQQVTLSCSPISGHRSVSWYQQTPGQGLQFLFEYFSETQRNKGNFPGRFSGRQFSNSRSEMNVSTLELGDSALYLCASRSKGIEQFFGPGTRLTVL.